These 27 T cell receptor beta chains came from one sample sequenced in a study of T cell changes during pregnancy in multiple sclerosis. The table came from immunoSEQ multiplex PCR; TCRdb's copy has only in-frame clones and leaves some out. The sample records more than 55,000 clones, 91% being singletons. The sequencing used peripheral blood, collected after pregnancy. These receptors came from a female donor in good health, enrolled as a control in a pregnancy study.

This chain's CDR3 is CASSSLPMDRLYGYTF. CDR3 sequence (DNA): TGTGCCAGCAGCTCACTTCCGATGGACAGGCTCTATGGCTACACCTTC. This chain uses TRBV7-8 with TRBJ1-2, with TRBD1 matching over 7 bases. Per germline, CDR1 SGHVS and CDR2 FQNEAQ. Unmatched junction bases numbered 12, after V lost 4 bases and J lost 4 bases. CDR3 length equals 16 residues.

This chain uses TRBV13 with TRBJ1-1; tentative D call: TRBD1 (5 bases). This CDR3 is built from 13 residues. The germline CDR1 and CDR2 sequences are PRHDT and FYEKMQ (reference sequence). Trimming shortened V by 5 bases and J by 4 bases, and 11 bases separated the two germline ends. The CDR3 nucleotides are TGTGCCAGCAGCCCCAGGGTGCGCACTGAAGCTTTCTTT. Its protein product is CASSPRVRTEAFF.

This clone was seen more than once but under ten times. The J gene is TRBJ2-5, the V gene TRBV6-1; 9 nucleotides align to TRBD2. Per the germline V gene, CDR1 is MNHNS and CDR2 is SASEGT. J gave up 2 bases and V 1 base, and 5 bases lay outside the gene matches. CDR3 length: 16 residues. The CDR3 DNA reads TGTGCCAGCAGTGAAGGTCTAGCGGGGCCTCAAGAGACCCAGTACTTC. Its translation: CASSEGLAGPQETQYF.

V usage is TRBV10-2 and J usage is TRBJ1-5; unclear D gene. CDR1 WSHSY and CDR2 SAAADI come from the germline V gene. This CDR3 spans 14 amino acids. Trimming stripped 2 bases from V and 0 bases from J, with 5 bases between. CDR3 amino acids: CASSEAYSNQPQHF. The CDR3 DNA sequence: TGCGCCAGCAGTGAGGCCTATAGCAATCAGCCCCAGCATTTT.

This rearrangement joins TRBV6-1 to TRBJ1-1, with unresolved D. The germline gives CDR1 MNHNS, CDR2 SASEGT. V was shortened by 4 bases and J by 1 base, with 7 bases between the two germline ends. The CDR3 loop spans 13 amino acids. The CDR3 DNA is TGTGCCAGCAGTGCTAGCGAGAACACTGAAGCTTTCTTT. It is translated as CASSASENTEAFF.

The rearrangement uses TRBV5-4 and TRBJ1-1, with unresolved D. The CDR3 is made up of 15 amino acids. V was clipped by 4 bases and J by 2 bases, with 15 bases between them. In germline, CDR1 is SGHNT, CDR2 YYREEE (reference sequence). CDR3 DNA: TGTGCCAGCAGCCCAACCCTTACGAGTAACACTGAAGCTTTCTTT. Protein: CASSPTLTSNTEAFF.

This clone was counted only a few times. The chain links TRBV6-6 to TRBJ1-2, with D uncertain. This CDR3 region has 12 residues. V lost 5 bases and J lost 0, with 4 bases in between. From germline, CDR1 is MNHNY and CDR2 SVGAGI (reference sequence). CDR3 sequence reads: CASSTANYGYTF. The CDR3 region has the DNA TGTGCCAGCAGTACAGCTAACTATGGCTACACCTTC.

The V call is TRBV13, the J call TRBJ2-5, with 12 bases matching TRBD2. Germline trimming cut 1 base from V and 1 base from J; bases unmatched to any gene: 7. In germline, CDR1 is PRHDT, CDR2 FYEKMQ (reference sequence). The CDR3 covers 18 residues. CDR3 region: CASSLVLAGGPSQETQYF. The DNA of the CDR3 is TGTGCCAGCAGCTTAGTGCTAGCGGGGGGGCCTAGCCAAGAGACCCAGTACTTC.

This rearrangement joins TRBV27 to TRBJ2-1, with 9 bases matching TRBD2. Looked up from germline, CDR1 is MNHEY and CDR2 is SMNVEV (reference sequence). The V and J ends lost 5 bases and 7 bases, in that order; junction bases with no gene match: 9. The CDR3 sequence is 15 residues long. DNA for the CDR3: TGTGCCAGCAGTCCAAGCGGGGGGCCGCGTAATGAGCAGTTCTTC. It encodes CASSPSGGPRNEQFF.

The chain has TRBV15 and TRBJ2-3, with D hard to call. The CDR3 covers 13 residues. V was clipped by 0 bases and J by 3 bases, with 4 bases between them. Germline values: CDR1 LNHNV, CDR2 YYDKDF (reference sequence). The CDR3 loop is CATSRDLTDTQYF. The CDR3 DNA is TGTGCCACCAGCAGAGATCTTACAGATACGCAGTATTTT. The full variable domain, rest sourced from reference TRBV15 and TRBJ2-3, is DAMVIQNPRYQVTQFGKPVTLSCSQTLNHNVMYWYQQKSSQAPKLLFHYYDKDFNNEADTPDNFQSRRPNTSFCFLDIRSPGLGDTAMYLCATSRDLTDTQYFGPGTRLTVL.

The chain carries TRBV2 and TRBJ1-6; tentative D call: TRBD1 (5 bases). V was cut by 4 bases and J by 8 bases, with 12 bases left in between. Looked up from germline, CDR1 is SNHLY and CDR2 is FYNNEI. The CDR3 is made up of 14 amino acids. The CDR3 bases are TGTGCCAGCAGTGTAGGCAGGGCAGATTCACCCCTCCACTTT. This encodes CASSVGRADSPLHF.

The CDR3 DNA sequence: TGTGCCAGTCTCCGGGACAGGGGGCAGGGTGAGCAGTTCTTC. This gives the protein CASLRDRGQGEQFF. The V gene is TRBV10-3, the J gene TRBJ2-1; 12 positions match TRBD1. CDR3 length: 14 residues. The V gene's germline CDR1 is ENHRY and CDR2 SYGVKD. Trimming at V came to 10 bases and at J to 9 bases, leaving 10 bases not matched to a gene.

The rearrangement uses TRBV18 and TRBJ2-3; D gene uncertain. The CDR3 is made up of 15 amino acids. The V and J ends lost 5 bases and 0 bases respectively, with 12 bases between them. Per germline, CDR1 KGHSH and CDR2 LQKENI. In DNA form, the CDR3 reads TGTGCCAGCTCAATACTAACTACTAGCACAGATACGCAGTATTTT. Its protein is CASSILTTSTDTQYF.

V usage is TRBV27 and J usage is TRBJ2-2; maybe TRBD1 (6 bases). The V end lost 6 bases, the J end lost 0 bases, and 8 bases lay between the germline ends. This CDR3 spans 14 amino acids. Germline V gives CDR1 MNHEY, CDR2 SMNVEV (reference sequence). The CDR3 DNA follows: TGTGCCAGCAGGGACAGACCGAACACCGGGGAGCTGTTTTTT. This sequence encodes CASRDRPNTGELFF.

In its sample, this clone was seen once. This chain connects TRBV30 to TRBJ1-2; D not certain. The V end lost 4 bases, the J end lost 12 bases, and 15 bases lay between the germline ends. Germline V gene lookup returns CDR1 GTSNPN and CDR2 SVGIG (reference sequence). This CDR3 has 11 residues. The CDR3, as DNA: TGTGCCTGGAAGGAGAACCAAGTGGACACCTTC. It is translated as CAWKENQVDTF.

This chain links TRBV11-2 with TRBJ1-1; tentatively, D is TRBD1 (5 bases). Trimming shortened V by 5 bases and J by 4 bases, and 14 bases separated the two germline ends. The germline V gene has CDR1 SGHAT and CDR2 FQNNGV. The CDR3 is made up of 14 amino acids. This CDR3 is CASSPDGGTTEAFF. DNA for the CDR3: TGTGCCAGCAGCCCGGACGGGGGGACCACTGAAGCTTTCTTT.

This chain connects TRBV7-3 to TRBJ2-4, with TRBD1 matching over 7 bases. Germline-derived CDR1 and CDR2 are SGHTA and FQGTGA. Trimming took 5 bases from V and 8 from J; bases not matched to a gene: 12. The CDR3 has 15 amino acids. The DNA of the CDR3 is TGTGCCAGCAGCCCGGACAGGCCCGAATTGTACATTCAGTACTTC. Translating gives CASSPDRPELYIQYF.

The chain couples TRBV5-1 to TRBJ1-4, with 7 bases aligning to TRBD1. Germline lookup yields CDR1 SGHRS and CDR2 YFSETQ. The CDR3 totals 14 residues. Trimming cost V 3 bases and J 7 bases; bases outside gene matches: 6. The CDR3 DNA reads as TGCGCCAGCAGCTCACAGGGGCTAGGTGAAAAACTGTTTTTT. Amino acid sequence: CASSSQGLGEKLFF.

The chain has TRBV30 and TRBJ1-2; no reliable D call. V lost 2 bases to trimming and J lost 13 bases, with 17 bases between them. Germline CDR1 GTSNPN, CDR2 SVGIG (reference sequence). The CDR3 sequence is 12 residues long. The CDR3 reads CAWSIPVGDCTF. For the CDR3, the DNA is TGTGCCTGGAGTATACCTGTCGGGGATTGCACCTTC.

This clone was recorded once. One end of the junction is discordant with germline, which a read error may explain. This chain uses TRBV7-7 with TRBJ2-5, with 9 bases aligning to TRBD1. The CDR3 is made up of 15 amino acids. Per germline, CDR1 SSHAT and CDR2 FNYEAQ (reference sequence). DNA of the CDR3: TGTGCTAGCAGTCAGACCGGGACAGGGAAAGAGACCCAGTACTTC. Translated: CASSQTGTGKETQYF.

V and J are TRBV15 and TRBJ1-2; 8 bases are a match to TRBD1. J lost 0 bases, V lost 0 bases, and 6 bases had no gene match. The CDR3 is made up of 17 amino acids. CDR1 is LNHNV and CDR2 is YYDKDF in the germline V gene (reference sequence). The CDR3 loop is CATSRDRGTGTNYGYTF. The CDR3, as DNA: TGTGCCACCAGCAGAGACCGGGGGACAGGTACTAACTATGGCTACACCTTC.

J is TRBJ1-1 and V is TRBV6-5; D possibly corresponds to TRBD1 (6 bases). The CDR3 is 12 residues long. Per germline, CDR1 MNHEY and CDR2 SVGAGI. Trimming left V 2 bases short and J 11 bases short, with 12 bases between. The CDR3 bases are TGTGCCAGCAGTTACGGGGGCTTGGGCGCTTTCTTT. Amino acid sequence: CASSYGGLGAFF.

The chain joins TRBV7-2 to TRBJ2-2; no firm D call. There are 15 residues in the CDR3. V lost 6 bases and J lost 0, with 11 bases in between. CDR1 SGHTA and CDR2 FQGNSA come from the germline V gene. The CDR3, as DNA: TGTGCCAGCAGTGGCGAGGCAGCGAACACCGGGGAGCTGTTTTTT. It yields the protein CASSGEAANTGELFF.

This clone was seen once. The rearrangement joins TRBV5-1 to TRBJ2-1, with 7 bases fitting TRBD2. Germline V gene data show CDR1 as SGHRS and CDR2 as YFSETQ. Unmatched junction bases numbered 6, after V lost 2 bases and J lost 4 bases. The CDR3 has 15 residues. For the CDR3, the DNA is TGCGCCAGCAGCTTATCGGGGGGTCCTTACAATGAGCAGTTCTTC. It translates to CASSLSGGPYNEQFF.

The V call is TRBV12-5, the J call TRBJ1-1; D is ambiguous. Germline V gene lookup returns CDR1 LGHNT and CDR2 FRNRAP. V shed 2 bases and J shed 9 bases, with 16 bases lying between them. This CDR3 contains 14 residues. CDR3: CASGLPSRELQAFF. DNA for the CDR3: TGTGCTAGTGGTTTGCCAAGCCGGGAGCTCCAAGCTTTCTTT. Supplemented by reference TRBV12-5 and TRBJ1-1, the full variable domain reads DARVTQTPRHKVTEMGQEVTMRCQPILGHNTVFWYRQTMMQGLELLAYFRNRAPLDDSGMPKDRFSAEMPDATLATLKIQPSEPRDSAVYFCASGLPSRELQAFFGQGTRLTVV.

V gene TRBV19 combines with J gene TRBJ2-1, with 10 nucleotides matching TRBD1. CDR3 size: 15 residues. With 6 bases clipped from V and 3 bases from J, the junction kept 5 bases outside the gene matches. Per germline, CDR1 LNHDA and CDR2 SQIVND (reference sequence). The CDR3: CASRRQGAGYNEQFF. The CDR3 DNA reads as TGTGCCAGTAGAAGACAGGGGGCTGGCTACAATGAGCAGTTCTTC.

This chain uses TRBV6-4 with TRBJ2-6; D call uncertain. Germline CDR1 is MRHNA and CDR2 is SNTAGT. The CDR3 has 14 residues. V lost 4 bases to trimming and J lost 0 bases, with 4 bases between them. CDR3 amino acids: CASSGASGANVLTF. The CDR3 DNA follows: TGTGCCAGCAGTGGGGCCTCTGGGGCCAACGTCCTGACTTTC.